The rows below give T cell receptor beta chains drawn from one sample of a study of response to subunit inactivated influenza vaccine. TCRdb re-called the RT-PCR reads with MiXCR, one entry per CDR3 protein. The sample holds roughly 540,000 distinct CDR3 sequences, approximately 24% seen once. These data also featured in a second study, about T cells expressing NK-cell markers.

Sequencing used CD4+ T cells sorted from PBMCs, obtained roughly 12 days after vaccination. Source of these receptors: a man aged 50 to 59 who received an inactivated influenza vaccine. The CDR3 runs from the conserved cysteine through the conserved F or W. A D gene is named only where the DNA matches it firmly. Size tells how often a clone was seen (once, few, many) or the class of an expanded clone, and some rows leave it out.

TRBV6-1,TRBD2,NA,TRBJ2-5,TGTGCCAGCAGACTCCTAGGGACTAGCGGGGCCACGATCAGGGAGACCCAGTACTTC,CASRLLGTSGATIRETQYF
TRBV7-9,NA,few,TRBJ1-4,TGTGCCAGCAGCTTATTCGCAACTAATGAAAAACTGTTTTTT,CASSLFATNEKLFF
TRBV9,TRBD2,few,TRBJ2-2,TGTGCCAGCAGCTCGCGGACAAGGGGGACTAGCGGGAACCCGAACACCGGGGAGCTGTTTTTT,CASSSRTRGTSGNPNTGELFF
TRBV10-3,NA,once,TRBJ2-7,TGTGCCATCAGTGAGTCTGGAAGGACTCATGAGCAGTACTTC,CAISESGRTHEQYF
TRBV7-8,TRBD2,NA,TRBJ2-1,TGTGCCAGCAGCTCGCATACTAGCGGGCAGTTCTTC,CASSSHTSGQFF
TRBV20-1,TRBD2,NA,TRBJ2-3,TGCAGTGCTATATTTTCTAGCGGGGGGGCCGGAGATACGCAGTATTTT,CSAIFSSGGAGDTQYF
TRBV28,NA,NA,TRBJ1-1,TGTGCCAGCAGTACAGGGCTCTGGAACACTGAAGCTTTCTTT,CASSTGLWNTEAFF
TRBV24-1,TRBD2,NA,TRBJ2-5,TGTGCCACCAGTGATACTAGCGGGGGGGCCCGAGAGACCCAGTACTTC,CATSDTSGGARETQYF
TRBV28,TRBD2,few,TRBJ2-1,TGTGCCAGCAAAGCGGGAGGCCACAATGAGCAGTTCTTC,CASKAGGHNEQFF
TRBV5-1,NA,few,TRBJ2-3,TGCGCCAGCAGCAAGATTACAGGGACAACAGATACGCAGTATTTT,CASSKITGTTDTQYF
TRBV20-1,NA,NA,TRBJ2-3,TGCAGTGCCTTAAAAGGTCCCAGCACAGATACGCAGTATTTT,CSALKGPSTDTQYF
TRBV20-1,NA,few,TRBJ2-1,TGCAGTGCTAGACCGGGACCCGGGAACGCTGAGCAGTTCTTC,CSARPGPGNAEQFF
TRBV25-1,TRBD1,NA,TRBJ2-3,TGTGCCAGCAGTCCGAGAGACAGGGGCCCCCCGTATTTT,CASSPRDRGPPYF
TRBV28,NA,few,TRBJ2-5,TGTGCCAGCCTGAAGTGGGAGACCCAGTACTTC,CASLKWETQYF
TRBV10-3,NA,NA,TRBJ2-3,TGTGCCATCAGTGCCGGCGGAACCACAGATACGCAGTATTTT,CAISAGGTTDTQYF
TRBV7-9,NA,NA,TRBJ1-5,TGTGCCAGCAGCTTATCGCAGGCCGTCGGGCCCCAGCATTTT,CASSLSQAVGPQHF
TRBV6-6,NA,NA,TRBJ1-1,TGTGCCAGCAGTAGTAGACTAAGAACTGAAGCTTTCTTT,CASSSRLRTEAFF
TRBV4-3,TRBD2,few,TRBJ2-1,TGCGCCAGCAGCCAACTTTCCCGTGCGGGGGGGCGTGAGCAGTTCTTC,CASSQLSRAGGREQFF
TRBV5-1,NA,NA,TRBJ2-2,TGCGCCAGCAGCTTTGGCCAGAGAGACACCGGGGAGCTGTTTTTT,CASSFGQRDTGELFF
TRBV7-9,TRBD2,few,TRBJ2-1,TGTGCCAGCAGCTTAGGAGGGAGGGCCTCTTATGAGCAGTTCTTC,CASSLGGRASYEQFF
TRBV29-1,NA,many,TRBJ2-3,TGCAGCGTTGAAACGAGGGCCACAGATACGCAGTATTTT,CSVETRATDTQYF
TRBV5-1,NA,many,TRBJ2-5,TGCGCCAGCAGCTTGGATGCGGGGAGCTCGAAGACCCAGTACTTC,CASSLDAGSSKTQYF
TRBV3-1,NA,NA,TRBJ2-7,TGTGCCAGCCGGGGAGGCCACGAGCAGTACTTC,CASRGGHEQYF
TRBV4-3,NA,NA,TRBJ2-1,TGCGCCAGCAGCCAACTTCGATCGAACTTAGTCTACAATGAGCAGTTCTTC,CASSQLRSNLVYNEQFF
TRBV28,NA,NA,TRBJ2-7,TGTGCCAGCAGCTTTACAAGTTACGGCGAGCAGTACTTC,CASSFTSYGEQYF
TRBV20-1,NA,NA,TRBJ2-5,TGCAGTGCCGGAGCCCCAAAAGAGACCCAGTACTTC,CSAGAPKETQYF
TRBV12-3/TRBV12-4,NA,NA,TRBJ2-5,TGTGCCAGCAGTTTAACTCTCGGGGCTAGAGAGACCCAGTACTTC,CASSLTLGARETQYF
TRBV19,NA,NA,TRBJ1-5,TGTGCCAGTAGTATCTACCTGGATGCCCCGCCCCAGCATTTT,CASSIYLDAPPQHF
TRBV27,TRBD2,few,TRBJ2-1,TGTGCCAGCAGTTTAAGGCGACTAGCAGTGGTCAATGAGCAGTTCTTC,CASSLRRLAVVNEQFF
TRBV5-1,NA,many,TRBJ1-1,TGCGCCAGCAGCAACCATATTCAGGGAGCCACTGAAGCTTTCTTT,CASSNHIQGATEAFF
TRBV2,NA,NA,TRBJ2-1,TGTGCCAGCAGTGATTTTCTGAGCTTTCAGAGCGCCTACAATGAGCAGTTCTTC,CASSDFLSFQSAYNEQFF